A single sample gave rise to the 7 T cell receptor beta chains below, sequenced in a study of early T cells in non-severe SARS-CoV-2 infection. TCRdb passed the 5' RACE reads through MiXCR, listing each CDR3 protein once. The data contain 35,000 to 40,000 distinct CDR3 sequences, approximately 6.3% of them singletons. Sequenced input: whole blood. These receptors all come from an adult who was a healthcare worker with PCR-confirmed SARS-CoV-2 infection or an uninfected control (not recorded which).

This clonotype was observed at least ten times. The chain carries TRBV20-1 and TRBJ2-7; 7 nucleotides line up with TRBD1. Trimming removed 3 bases from V and 2 bases from J; junction bases left unmatched: 10. The germline CDR1 and CDR2 sequences are DFQATT and SNEGSKA (reference sequence). This CDR3 spans 15 amino acids. CDR3 loop: CSARSPGTATYEQYF. CDR3 DNA: TGCAGTGCTAGGTCCCCCGGGACAGCTACCTACGAGCAGTACTTC.

This clonotype was detected many times. This chain joins TRBV9 and TRBJ2-7; maybe TRBD1 (8 bases). Between the trimmed V and J ends, which lost 0 bases and 6 bases, there was a span of 13 bases. Germline CDR1 SGDLS, CDR2 YYNGEE. CDR3 length equals 14 residues. CDR3 in DNA: TGTGCCAGCAGCGTAGCATACAGGGGGGGCGAGCAGTACTTC. It codes for CASSVAYRGGEQYF.

This clonotype was seen a single time. This chain links TRBV3-1 with TRBJ2-2, with 7 nucleotides matching TRBD2. The CDR3 spans 15 residues. After removal of 4 bases from V and 7 bases from J, the junction contained 9 bases not matched to a gene. Germline assignment: CDR1 LGHDT and CDR2 YNNKEL (reference sequence). CDR3 protein: CASSPLGGIGGELFF. The DNA for the CDR3 is TGTGCCAGCAGCCCCCTGGGGGGGATCGGCGGGGAGCTGTTTTTT. Combining the CDR3 with reference TRBV3-1 and TRBJ2-2 gives the whole variable domain DTAVSQTPKYLVTQMGNDKSIKCEQNLGHDTMYWYKQDSKKFLKIMFSYNNKELIINETVPNRFSPKSPDKAHLNLHINSLELGDSAVYFCASSPLGGIGGELFFGEGSRLTVL.

In this sample, this clonotype turned up a few times. V gene TRBV18 combines with J gene TRBJ1-6, with 9 bases lining up with TRBD1. After removal of 6 bases from V and 7 bases from J, the junction contained 7 bases not matched to a gene. This CDR3 has 15 residues. Looked up from germline, CDR1 is KGHSH and CDR2 is LQKENI. The CDR3 region has the DNA TGTGCCAGCTCTCAACAGGGGGCTTGGAATTCACCCCTCCACTTT. Translating it yields CASSQQGAWNSPLHF.

The sample holds many counts of this clonotype. The J gene is TRBJ2-7, the V gene TRBV28, with D unclear. V was shortened by 6 bases and J by 2 bases, with 11 bases between the two germline ends. The CDR3 is 13 residues long. Germline V gives CDR1 MDHEN, CDR2 SYDVKM. The DNA for the CDR3 is TGTGCCAGCAGATTAGAATACCCCTACGAGCAGTACTTC. Translating it yields CASRLEYPYEQYF.

This clonotype was detected many times. This rearrangement joins TRBV4-3 to TRBJ2-3; D may be TRBD2 (5 bases). In germline, CDR1 is LGHNA, CDR2 YSLEER. V dropped 2 bases and J dropped 5 bases, with 8 bases sitting between them. The CDR3 length is 13 residues. CDR3 DNA sequence: TGCGCCAGCAGCCAAAGGAGCGGAGATACGCAGTATTTT. Translated, it gives CASSQRSGDTQYF.

This chain connects TRBV28 to TRBJ1-2; tentative D call: TRBD1 (5 bases). CDR1 is MDHEN and CDR2 is SYDVKM in the germline V gene. The CDR3 runs 13 residues. Trimming left V 3 bases short and J 8 bases short, with 13 bases between. The CDR3 loop reads CASSLVGGRGYTF. The CDR3, as DNA: TGTGCCAGCAGTTTGGTCGGGGGAAGGGGCTACACCTTC.